Detailed here is one T cell receptor beta chain. The method was immunoSEQ multiplex PCR; TCRdb's version includes in-frame clones alone and lacks a portion of them. The sample lists about 470,000 clones; 87% were seen once. The sample originates from a study of blood T cell repertoires in COVID-19. The J segment lost 5 bases and the V segment lost 5 bases, leaving 11 bases of the junction unmatched. The CDR3 consists of 16 residues. Germline CDR1 and CDR2: SGHVS and FQNEAQ. The gene calls are TRBV7-8 and TRBJ1-4, with 7 bases aligning to TRBD1. The sequence was obtained from a woman under 30 who had recovered from COVID-19. The sequenced sample was PBMCs or T cells enriched from blood (not recorded which). The CDR3, as DNA: TGTGCCAGCAGCCGGAGACGGGACAGCCTAAATGAAAAACTGTTTTTT. Its protein product is CASSRRRDSLNEKLFF.